This TCR beta chain was retrieved from a study of cytomegalovirus exposure and HLA in healthy donors. Study observations and caveats: Near-uniform donor sequencing depth was presumed by presence/absence analyses. About 90% or about 30% of the time was how often most TCR beta V segments were productive, according to an earlier analysis.

It was with 60 Vbeta and 13 Jbeta primers that the PCR ran. Measured with immunoSEQ multiplex PCR; TCRdb has only the in-frame clones, and not every one. Seen here are approximately 200,000 clones, about 80% observed once, and the top ten hold more than 1.5%. Of note for this clone: The target antigen is unknown.

Sequencing used PBMCs. This receptor was identified in a man aged 18-30 years in good health and CMV-seronegative.

This CDR3 reads CASRNGGYAQFF. DNA of the CDR3: TGTGCCAGCAGGAACGGGGGTTACGCCCAGTTCTTC. The rearrangement uses TRBV27 and TRBJ2-1; a possible D gene is TRBD2 (6 bases). The CDR3 covers 12 residues. The germline V gene encodes CDR1 MNHEY and CDR2 SMNVEV (reference sequence). The V end lost 6 bases, the J end lost 13 bases, and 16 bases lay between the germline ends.